This T cell receptor beta chain was sequenced during a study of cytomegalovirus exposure and HLA in healthy donors. Study results and limitations: Presence/absence analyses took donor sequencing depth as roughly uniform. An observed cluster of highly shared sequence variants was recorded as a likely sequencing artifact. An ancestry cluster, one associated with Asian ancestry, reportedly showed fewer N-insertions than the approximately 650-donor mean in a later analysis.

60 Vbeta and 13 Jbeta primers were used in PCR. Assay used: immunoSEQ multiplex PCR; TCRdb lists only in-frame clones, some missing. The sample lists tens of thousands of clones; about 77% were seen once. This clone was counted only a few times. Its antigen remains unidentified. Source material: PBMCs. This TCR derives from a male donor in good health and CMV-seropositive.

CDR3 coding DNA: TGTGCCAGCCAGGGGTCTTCACCCCTCCACTTT. Translating gives CASQGSSPLHF. The V and J genes are TRBV19 and TRBJ1-6; D may be TRBD1 (6 bases). Germline V gene lookup returns CDR1 LNHDA and CDR2 SQIVND (reference sequence). The ends were cut back, 9 bases at V and 9 bases at J, with 9 bases in the middle. There are 11 residues in the CDR3.